A selection of T cell receptor beta chains follows, all from one sample in a study of blood T cell repertoires in COVID-19. Profiled with immunoSEQ multiplex PCR; TCRdb holds only in-frame clones, not every one. The table shows nearly 90,000 clones, with roughly 70% occurring only once. Sequenced: peripheral blood. The receptors were gathered from a woman older than 75 with acute or convalescent COVID-19. Each CDR3 is given with its conserved first and last residue. D genes are given only for firm matches. Clone size is not always given. Where it is, it says once, few, many or a class for expanded clones.

>NA|NA|TRBJ2-7|TRBV19
CASSLRVGSYEQYF
TGTGCCAGTAGCCTCAGGGTGGGATCCTACGAGCAGTACTTC
>NA|NA|TRBJ1-5|TRBV10-3
CAISRGLDGQPQHF
TGTGCCATCAGTAGGGGACTGGATGGTCAGCCCCAGCATTTT
>TRBD2|NA|TRBJ2-3|TRBV3-1/TRBV3-2
CASSQVRTSGGPGSTDTQYF
TGTGCCAGCAGCCAAGTCCGCACCAGCGGGGGGCCCGGATCCACAGATACGCAGTATTTT
>TRBD1|NA|TRBJ2-5|TRBV11-1
CASSLSGTEQETQYF
TGTGCCAGCAGCTTATCCGGGACAGAACAAGAGACCCAGTACTTC
>NA|NA|TRBJ1-5|TRBV7-8
CASSLAVVSNQPQHF
TGTGCCAGCAGCTTAGCGGTAGTTAGCAATCAGCCCCAGCATTTT
>TRBD1|NA|TRBJ1-5|TRBV6-6
CASSQTGDNQPQHF
TGTGCCAGCAGTCAGACAGGGGACAATCAGCCCCAGCATTTT
>NA|NA|TRBJ2-1|TRBV18
CASSPPSSNEQFF
TGTGCCAGCTCACCTCCTAGCTCGAATGAGCAGTTCTTC
>NA|NA|TRBJ1-1|TRBV30
CAWRPGGTEAFF
TGTGCCTGGAGACCAGGTGGGACTGAAGCTTTCTTT
>NA|NA|TRBJ1-2|TRBV27
CASSPSSGGWYGYTF
TGTGCCAGCAGCCCTTCTTCGGGGGGCTGGTATGGCTACACCTTC
>TRBD2|NA|TRBJ2-7|TRBV7-8
CASSPGGENEQYF
TGTGCCAGCAGCCCGGGGGGGGAGAACGAGCAGTACTTC
>NA|NA|TRBJ1-2|TRBV29-1
CSVSDRIYGYTF
TGCAGCGTCTCCGACAGGATCTATGGCTACACCTTC
>TRBD1|NA|TRBJ1-2|TRBV28
CASSFQGQGYGYTF
TGTGCCAGCAGTTTTCAAGGACAGGGCTATGGCTACACCTTC
>TRBD1|NA|TRBJ1-2|TRBV5-1
CASSLSGQPSYGYTF
TGCGCCAGCAGCTTATCGGGACAGCCTAGCTATGGCTACACCTTC
>NA|NA|TRBJ1-1|TRBV9
CASRRGWRGNDEAFF
TGTGCCAGCCGGCGGGGGTGGAGGGGAAACGATGAAGCTTTCTTT
>NA|once|TRBJ1-2|TRBV2
CASSYRERDGYTF
TGTGCCAGCAGTTACAGGGAGAGGGATGGCTACACCTTC
>TRBD1|few|TRBJ2-1|TRBV6-6
CASSYADRGAGEQFF
TGTGCCAGCAGTTACGCTGACAGGGGGGCCGGGGAGCAGTTCTTC
>TRBD2|NA|TRBJ2-3|TRBV28
CASSKLAGGSRSTDTQYF
TGTGCCAGCAGTAAGCTAGCGGGGGGTTCGCGCAGCACAGATACGCAGTATTTT
>NA|NA|TRBJ2-6|TRBV6-5
CASSYDRPSGANVLTF
TGTGCCAGCAGTTACGACAGGCCCTCTGGGGCCAACGTCCTGACTTTC
>NA|NA|TRBJ2-7|TRBV19
CASSIGRGRGEQYF
TGTGCCAGTAGTATAGGTCGCGGTAGGGGCGAGCAGTACTTC
>NA|NA|TRBJ1-5|TRBV29-1
CSVRFGGETNQPQHF
TGCAGCGTGAGATTCGGGGGGGAAACCAATCAGCCCCAGCATTTT
>NA|NA|TRBJ2-2|TRBV6-2/TRBV6-3
CASSDRSLNTGELFF
TGTGCCAGCAGTGACAGGTCCCTTAACACCGGGGAGCTGTTTTTT
>NA|NA|TRBJ2-7|TRBV10-1
CASRDTDSSYEQYF
TGCGCCAGCAGAGATACGGACAGCTCCTACGAGCAGTACTTC
>NA|NA|TRBJ1-1|TRBV7-8
CASSHLREEAFF
TGTGCCAGCAGCCATCTGAGGGAGGAAGCTTTCTTT
>NA|NA|TRBJ1-1|TRBV28
CASSNRAEAFF
TGTGCCAGCAGTAACAGGGCCGAAGCTTTCTTT
>NA|NA|TRBJ1-5|TRBV6-4
CASSAEVSNQPQHF
TGTGCCAGCAGTGCGGAGGTTAGCAATCAGCCCCAGCATTTT
>TRBD1|NA|TRBJ1-3|TRBV7-2
CASSLTGAGNTIYF
TGTGCCAGCAGCTTAACAGGGGCAGGAAACACCATATATTTT
>NA|NA|TRBJ2-3|TRBV6-5
CASRRQPSTDTQYF
TGTGCCAGCAGGCGACAGCCTAGCACAGATACGCAGTATTTT
>NA|once|TRBJ2-7|TRBV2
CASSERGSHEQYF
TGTGCCAGCAGTGAAAGGGGGTCCCACGAGCAGTACTTC
>TRBD1|NA|TRBJ1-5|TRBV12-5
CASGLVIGWLDRGYQPQHF
TGTGCTAGTGGTTTGGTAATCGGATGGCTGGACAGGGGTTATCAGCCCCAGCATTTT
>NA|NA|TRBJ2-3|TRBV2
CASRDTGLYTQYF
TGTGCCAGCAGAGACACAGGGCTATATACGCAGTATTTT
>NA|NA|TRBJ1-1|TRBV12-3/TRBV12-4
CASSYTVNTEAFF
TGTGCCAGCAGTTATACAGTGAACACTGAAGCTTTCTTT
>TRBD1|NA|TRBJ1-2|TRBV7-2
CASSPGRGQFYGYTF
TGTGCCAGCAGCCCTGGCAGGGGGCAGTTCTATGGCTACACCTTC
>NA|few|TRBJ1-1|TRBV18
CASSPEAATNTEAFF
TGTGCCAGCTCACCAGAGGCAGCCACGAACACTGAAGCTTTCTTT
>NA|NA|TRBJ1-6|TRBV7-3
CASSFSGHQSSPLHF
TGTGCCAGCAGCTTTTCGGGACACCAGAGTTCACCCCTCCACTTT
>TRBD1|NA|TRBJ1-1|TRBV7-2
CASTIKTGGTEAFF
TGTGCCAGCACAATAAAGACAGGGGGCACTGAAGCTTTCTTT
>TRBD1|NA|TRBJ2-1|TRBV2
CASMGTGPYNEQFF
TGTGCCAGCATGGGGACAGGGCCGTACAATGAGCAGTTCTTC
>TRBD1|NA|TRBJ1-5|TRBV12-3/TRBV12-4
CASRDREQPQHF
TGTGCCAGCCGGGACAGGGAACAGCCCCAGCATTTT
>TRBD1|many|TRBJ1-2|TRBV30
CAWSPLDREANYGYTF
TGTGCCTGGAGTCCCCTAGACAGGGAAGCTAACTATGGCTACACCTTC
>TRBD1|NA|TRBJ2-2|TRBV18
CASSRPGLARTGTGELFF
TGTGCCAGCTCACGCCCCGGACTTGCTAGGACAGGCACCGGGGAGCTGTTTTTT
>NA|NA|TRBJ1-4|TRBV6-2/TRBV6-3
CASSQGQIPNEKLFF
TGTGCCAGCAGTCAAGGACAGATACCAAATGAAAAACTGTTTTTT
>NA|NA|TRBJ2-4|TRBV9
CASSAGLVPQYF
TGTGCCAGCAGCGCCGGCCTAGTACCTCAGTACTTC
>NA|NA|TRBJ1-5|TRBV7-6
CASSLLPSLGNQPQHF
TGTGCCAGCAGCTTACTACCGTCTTTGGGCAATCAGCCCCAGCATTTT